The 10 T cell receptor beta chains presented below share a single source sample, sequenced in a study of human T cells and chemical hapten exposure. TCRdb re-called the RACE reads through MiXCR, storing one row per CDR3 protein. The data contain around 52,000 distinct CDR3 sequences, about 9.3% of them singletons. Time point defined: patch test 1, 2 weeks after DPC sensitization. Regarding treatment: therapeutic diphenylcyclopropenone sensitization with weekly scalp DPC. The sequencing used whole blood, collected in connection with sensitization to the hapten diphenylcyclopropenone (DPC). These receptors were obtained from a woman between 35 and 50 years old with alopecia areata. Some clones in this sample may be carry-over from other donors' samples.

This clonotype was seen many times. The chain uses TRBV5-6 and TRBJ2-5, with TRBD1 matching 11 bases. The germline CDR1 and CDR2 sequences are SGHDT and YYEEEE. The CDR3 consists of 16 residues. Germline trimming cut 1 base from V and 2 bases from J; bases unmatched to any gene: 4. The CDR3, as DNA: TGTGCCAGCAGCTTGAGGACAGGGGGCGGACAAGAGACCCAGTACTTC. This sequence encodes CASSLRTGGGQETQYF.

This chain links TRBV5-1 with TRBJ1-1; possible D gene TRBD1, 5 bases. The V and J ends lost 5 bases and 8 bases respectively, with 19 bases between them. The CDR3 extends over 14 amino acids. Germline-derived CDR1 and CDR2 are SGHRS and YFSETQ. Here the CDR3 reads CASRGELGTMEAFF. Written as DNA, the CDR3 is TGCGCCAGCAGAGGCGAGCTAGGGACGATGGAAGCTTTCTTT.

This clonotype was recorded many times. CDR3 nucleotide sequence: TGTGCCAGCAGCTTGTGGGTCCGGAACACTGAAGCTTTCTTT. Protein sequence: CASSLWVRNTEAFF. The chain combines TRBV5-6 with TRBJ1-1; no clear D gene. Germline assignment: CDR1 SGHDT and CDR2 YYEEEE. V dropped 1 base and J dropped 1 base, with 8 bases sitting between them. This CDR3 comprises 14 residues.

This clonotype has at least ten counts. This chain links TRBV6-4 with TRBJ2-1; 11 nucleotides match TRBD2. CDR3 length equals 15 residues. The germline gives CDR1 MRHNA, CDR2 SNTAGT. After removal of 3 bases from V and 9 bases from J, the junction contained 7 bases not matched to a gene. The chain's CDR3 is CASSETSGGGVEQFF. CDR3 coding DNA: TGTGCCAGCAGTGAAACTAGCGGGGGTGGTGTTGAGCAGTTCTTC.

This clonotype was observed at least ten times. The chain has TRBV5-3 and TRBJ1-5, with D uncertain. TRBV5-3 qualifies as an ORF whose function is uncertain. Trimming took 5 bases from V and 3 from J, leaving 12 bases between them. The CDR3 consists of 14 residues. CDR3 DNA: TGTGCCAGAAGGGCGCGAGGGTCCAATCAGCCCCAGCATTTT. Translating it yields CARRARGSNQPQHF.

Only a few counts were recorded for this clonotype. The chain recombines TRBV6-2 or TRBV6-3 with TRBJ1-4; TRBD1 aligns across 9 bases. Germline V gene data show CDR1 as MNHEY and CDR2 as SVGEGT. CDR3 length equals 14 residues. V lost 0 bases and J lost 7; bases outside the gene matches: 0. This chain's CDR3 is CASSYSTGGEKLFF. The CDR3 DNA reads as TGTGCCAGCAGTTACTCGACAGGGGGTGAAAAACTGTTTTTT.

This clonotype turned up a few times. This chain joins TRBV18 and TRBJ1-1; no reliable D call. This CDR3 has 15 amino acids. V shed 5 bases and J shed 3 bases, with 16 bases lying between them. Germline V gene sequence: CDR1 KGHSH, CDR2 LQKENI. Here the CDR3 reads CASSSTDGGDTEAFF. Here the CDR3 DNA reads TGTGCCAGCTCATCCACGGACGGCGGGGACACTGAAGCTTTCTTT.

This clonotype was seen at least ten times. CDR3 residues: CASSQAGLGTDTQYF. The CDR3 DNA follows: TGTGCCAGCAGCCAAGCGGGCCTCGGCACAGATACGCAGTATTTT. This chain links TRBV14 with TRBJ2-3; no clear D. CDR3 length: 15 amino acids. Germline loops: CDR1 SGHDN, CDR2 FVKESK. V shed 1 base and J shed 1 base, with 9 bases lying between them. The whole variable domain, filled in from reference TRBV14 and TRBJ2-3, reads EAGVTQFPSHSVIEKGQTVTLRCDPISGHDNLYWYRRVMGKEIKFLLHFVKESKQDESGMPNNRFLAERTGGTYSTLKVQPAELEDSGVYFCASSQAGLGTDTQYFGPGTRLTVL.

This clonotype occurred many times. The chain links TRBV13 to TRBJ1-3; D perhaps matches TRBD1 (6 bases). Germline CDR1 is PRHDT and CDR2 is FYEKMQ (reference sequence). V was shortened by 4 bases and J by 0 bases, with 13 bases between the two germline ends. The CDR3 extends over 16 amino acids. CDR3 residues: CASSYSGQSSGNTIYF. CDR3 coding DNA: TGTGCCAGCAGCTATAGCGGACAGAGCTCTGGAAACACCATATATTTT.

The rearrangement joins TRBV6-6 to TRBJ1-5, with D maybe TRBD1 (6 bases). Deletions cut 7 bases from V and 7 bases from J, with 14 bases between. The CDR3 extends over 13 amino acids. Germline-derived CDR1 and CDR2 are MNHNY and SVGAGI (reference sequence). The CDR3 here is CASTLQGTQPQHF. CDR3 sequence (DNA): TGTGCCAGCACCCTCCAGGGGACCCAGCCCCAGCATTTT.